The present T cell receptor (beta chain) was sequenced within a study of shared clonotypes between healthy human individuals (dated by TCRdb to between 2020 and 2021). At the level of the whole study: Two women and three men aged 18 to 49 years were included in the cohort. Per donor, three plates each were used for CD4 naive and CD4 memory, two for CD8 naive, and one for CD8 memory. To estimate repertoire size and how much clonotype sharing occurs between individuals, the study deeply sequenced the blood TCR repertoires of about five healthy adults. To increase sequencing depth and limit assay-specific biases, different laboratories used diverse techniques to prepare libraries and sequence TCR repertoires. Leukapheresis yielded between about 0.85 and 9.5 billion PBMCs per donor.

To note about this clone: The antigen this receptor binds is unknown. No much larger clonotype is one base removed from it; base qualities were not supplied.

Healthy HIV-negative adults with no recently reported acute infections or vaccinations were included as donors. All donors were Caucasian adults living in Nashville, Tennessee, USA. CD4+ T cells were enriched through magnetic negative selection, after which naive cells were positively selected on CD45RA and the remaining negative fraction served as the memory subset. Blood was collected by leukapheresis, and PBMCs were isolated by Ficoll-Histopaque density gradient centrifugation and then cryopreserved in liquid nitrogen vapor phase. Analytical flow cytometry was used to check the purity and quantity of each magnetically sorted T cell population. Genomic DNA was isolated from each sorted fraction and quantified by UV absorbance on a Nanodrop 2000c. Trimmed from V: 7 bases; trimmed from J: 0 bases; junction bases lacking a gene match: 11. The germline V gene encodes CDR1 SGDLS and CDR2 YYNGEE. From its cysteine to its phenylalanine, the CDR3 spans 16 amino acids. Just CDR3 DNA is preserved here, 48 bases in frame from base 1.

Using the deep immunoSEQ assay, multiplex PCR amplified TCR CDR3 regions from genomic DNA. Genomic DNA extracted from each cell subset was distributed evenly over all wells of several immunoSEQ 96-well plates, and each plate served as one replicate. For sorted subsets, about 0.2 ug genomic DNA, equal to some 30,000 T cell genomes, was loaded into each replicate PCR. The purified libraries were quantified using a Qubit 3.0 fluorometer, sized with a Bioanalyzer 2100, and then quantified again using the KAPA Library Quantification kit. Each immunoSEQ 96-well plate was sequenced on its own single-read 150-cycle Illumina NextSeq 550 flow cell. The study's own analysis went as follows. The immunoSEQ output contained only junctional sequences without quality scores, so filtering could not match that applied to full-length reads. Sequences were annotated with PyIR, a Python wrapper for IgBLAST v1.9, and V/J genes and CDR3 were assigned using IMGT germline references. Reads were filtered out if the reads had weak V/J assignments (E-value above 1e-6), no CDR3, stop codons, out-of-frame junctions, or ambiguous translated residues. A V3J clonotype was defined by an identical inferred V gene, J gene, and CDR3 amino acid sequence. Percentage overlap between repertoires was calculated by dividing the number of shared unique clonotypes by the size of the smaller repertoire. Three approaches were used to assess repertoire richness: RTK rarefaction, the Chao1 estimator, and Recon v2.1 estimates of unobserved clonotypes. OLGA was used to compute generation probabilities for all TCRbeta clonotypes that the gDNA method yielded from a handful of donors. In TCRdb, the immuneACCESS table is reduced to in-frame sequences with V and J assigned. These tables do not hold every clone; where another copy was compared, an unresolved V gene accounts for under half, and the others remain unexplained. D and trimming come from the DNA, and the V and J calls and clone size come from that table. The sample table holds about 2 million clones, of which about 95% were seen once. More than 0.1% of the sample comes from the top ten.

The paper as a whole reports these results and caveats: Because the study included only a small number of donors, the genetic and exposure-history diversity represented was limited. Estimated clonotype richness was generally larger for naive than for memory subsets. Pairwise subsampling indicated that sequencing depth was expected to affect the degree of clonotype sharing among donors. Rarefaction of sorted-subset datasets indicated incomplete sequencing despite the large sequencing depth. Sampling was restricted to blood, and TCR repertoires in tissue are likely to differ from TCR repertoires in blood. When a handful of donors were compared, the shared fraction of clonotypes was about 5.5% for naive CD4, 3.5% to 4% for naive CD8, 2.3% for memory CD4, and around 0.37% for memory CD8. Compared with non-shared clonotypes, the clonotypes found in all four sorted-subset donors had higher generation probabilities.

The TCR sequence derives from a man aged 18 to 30 in good health. This chain is built from TRBV9 and TRBJ2-7; 9 middle bases align to TRBD1. Material for sequencing was naive CD4+ T cells sorted from blood. Read against the paper, the sample's cell subset or site label means: CD45RA+ positively selected. The nucleotide sequence is given as TGTGCCAGCTCTAGTCCCGGGACAGGGAGCTCCTACGAGCAGTACTTC. Its translation is CASSSPGTGSSYEQYF.